Listed below are T cell receptor beta chains from one sample, sequenced in a study of control samples from healthy donors and cancer patients. Assay used: immunoSEQ multiplex PCR; TCRdb lists only in-frame clones, some missing. The top ten clones hold roughly an eighth of a sample with some 95,000 clones, around 88% of them seen once. Source material: blood. The receptor source for this set is a man aged 30-40 years in good health. Each CDR3 is given with its conserved first and last residue. The D gene is left open where the match is weak. Where a row states a size, it is once, few, many or the class of an expanded clone; other rows omit it.

J gene: TRBJ2-7
clone size: .
V gene: TRBV6-4
D gene: TRBD2
CDR3 protein: CASSDPGTGRRSYEQYF
CDR3 DNA: TGTGCCAGCAGTGACCCTGGAACCGGGAGGCGCTCCTACGAGCAGTACTTC

J gene: TRBJ1-5
clone size: .
V gene: TRBV4-1
D gene: TRBD1
CDR3 protein: CASSQPSGDRVVNQPQHF
CDR3 DNA: TGCGCCAGCAGCCAACCTTCGGGGGACAGGGTCGTAAATCAGCCCCAGCATTTT

J gene: TRBJ1-1
clone size: .
V gene: TRBV6-5
D gene: .
CDR3 protein: CASITGYRAFF
CDR3 DNA: TGTGCCAGCATTACAGGTTACAGGGCTTTCTTT

J gene: TRBJ2-7
clone size: .
V gene: TRBV27
D gene: TRBD2
CDR3 protein: CASSSRLAGGGPYEQYF
CDR3 DNA: TGTGCCAGCAGTTCCAGACTAGCGGGAGGCGGTCCCTACGAGCAGTACTTC

J gene: TRBJ2-5
clone size: .
V gene: TRBV9
D gene: .
CDR3 protein: CASSVSVGRGQETQYF
CDR3 DNA: TGTGCCAGCAGCGTATCGGTGGGGAGAGGACAAGAGACCCAGTACTTC

J gene: TRBJ1-1
clone size: .
V gene: TRBV7-6
D gene: .
CDR3 protein: CASSLGVNAKGRSNTEAFF
CDR3 DNA: TGTGCCAGCAGCTTAGGCGTTAACGCTAAGGGACGGTCGAACACTGAAGCTTTCTTT

J gene: TRBJ2-7
clone size: few
V gene: TRBV6-1
D gene: TRBD1
CDR3 protein: CASSEAGTGSYEQYF
CDR3 DNA: TGTGCCAGCAGTGAGGCCGGGACAGGTTCCTACGAGCAGTACTTC

J gene: TRBJ2-3
clone size: few
V gene: TRBV5-1
D gene: .
CDR3 protein: CASSLGVTSTDTQYF
CDR3 DNA: TGCGCCAGCAGCTTGGGGGTAACTAGCACAGATACGCAGTATTTT

J gene: TRBJ2-3
clone size: .
V gene: TRBV6-1
D gene: .
CDR3 protein: CASSEPGHLTDTQYF
CDR3 DNA: TGTGCCAGCAGTGAACCGGGACACCTCACAGATACGCAGTATTTT

J gene: TRBJ1-4
clone size: .
V gene: TRBV18
D gene: .
CDR3 protein: CASSPQGGTTNEKLFF
CDR3 DNA: TGTGCCAGCTCACCACAGGGGGGGACGACTAATGAAAAACTGTTTTTT

J gene: TRBJ2-2
clone size: .
V gene: TRBV18
D gene: .
CDR3 protein: CASSPFDAGELFF
CDR3 DNA: TGTGCCAGCTCACCTTTCGATGCAGGGGAGCTGTTTTTT

J gene: TRBJ1-1
clone size: .
V gene: TRBV4-1
D gene: .
CDR3 protein: CASSPTGVNTEAFF
CDR3 DNA: TGCGCCAGCAGCCCCACCGGGGTTAACACTGAAGCTTTCTTT

J gene: TRBJ1-2
clone size: .
V gene: TRBV9
D gene: TRBD1
CDR3 protein: CASSTDPGQGGYGYTF
CDR3 DNA: TGTGCCAGCAGCACAGACCCGGGACAGGGGGGTTATGGCTACACCTTC

J gene: TRBJ2-7
clone size: .
V gene: TRBV7-6
D gene: TRBD2
CDR3 protein: CASSSSGGIHEQYF
CDR3 DNA: TGTGCCAGCAGCTCCTCCGGGGGGATCCACGAGCAGTACTTC

J gene: TRBJ1-5
clone size: .
V gene: TRBV28
D gene: .
CDR3 protein: CASRAPPQPQHF
CDR3 DNA: TGTGCCAGCAGGGCTCCCCCTCAGCCCCAGCATTTT

J gene: TRBJ2-2
clone size: .
V gene: TRBV11-3
D gene: .
CDR3 protein: CASSATTGNTGELFF
CDR3 DNA: TGTGCCAGCAGCGCTACGACAGGGAACACCGGGGAGCTGTTTTTT

J gene: TRBJ2-2
clone size: .
V gene: TRBV10-1
D gene: .
CDR3 protein: CASSGSISGELFF
CDR3 DNA: TGCGCCAGCAGTGGGTCTATTTCCGGGGAGCTGTTTTTT

J gene: TRBJ1-3
clone size: .
V gene: TRBV7-6
D gene: .
CDR3 protein: CASSLEVTGTGNTIYF
CDR3 DNA: TGTGCCAGCAGCTTAGAGGTAACAGGGACTGGAAACACCATATATTTT

J gene: TRBJ1-3
clone size: .
V gene: TRBV6-5
D gene: .
CDR3 protein: CASSYSREAGNTIYF
CDR3 DNA: TGTGCCAGCAGTTACTCAAGGGAGGCAGGAAACACCATATATTTT

J gene: TRBJ2-7
clone size: .
V gene: TRBV5-1
D gene: .
CDR3 protein: CASSLSGEVPYEQYF
CDR3 DNA: TGCGCCAGCAGCTTGTCGGGAGAAGTCCCCTACGAGCAGTACTTC

J gene: TRBJ2-5
clone size: .
V gene: TRBV7-9
D gene: TRBD2
CDR3 protein: CASSLVGLAEETQYF
CDR3 DNA: TGTGCCAGCAGCTTAGTAGGTCTAGCGGAAGAGACCCAGTACTTC

J gene: TRBJ1-3
clone size: .
V gene: TRBV9
D gene: .
CDR3 protein: CASSPAGGTGNTIYF
CDR3 DNA: TGTGCCAGCAGCCCGGCCGGGGGAACTGGAAACACCATATATTTT

J gene: TRBJ2-6
clone size: once
V gene: TRBV18
D gene: .
CDR3 protein: CASSPQPPGLHEGANVLTF
CDR3 DNA: TGTGCCAGCTCACCTCAACCACCGGGACTCCACGAAGGGGCCAACGTCCTGACTTTC

J gene: TRBJ1-6
clone size: .
V gene: TRBV28
D gene: .
CDR3 protein: CASSLPGTKSPLHF
CDR3 DNA: TGTGCCAGCAGTTTGCCAGGGACGAAATCACCCCTCCACTTT

J gene: TRBJ1-2
clone size: .
V gene: TRBV10-3
D gene: .
CDR3 protein: CAIRAGVNYGYTF
CDR3 DNA: TGTGCCATCCGGGCAGGGGTCAACTATGGCTACACCTTC

J gene: TRBJ2-1
clone size: .
V gene: TRBV7-9
D gene: .
CDR3 protein: CASSLVSAATAYNEQFF
CDR3 DNA: TGTGCCAGCAGCTTAGTCAGTGCCGCGACTGCATACAATGAGCAGTTCTTC

J gene: TRBJ2-7
clone size: medium-sized
V gene: TRBV6-6
D gene: TRBD1
CDR3 protein: CASTPTWTGLSEQYF
CDR3 DNA: TGTGCCAGCACTCCCACCTGGACAGGGCTGTCCGAGCAGTACTTC

J gene: TRBJ2-1
clone size: .
V gene: TRBV6-4
D gene: .
CDR3 protein: CASREDSSYNEQFF
CDR3 DNA: TGTGCCAGCAGGGAGGACAGCTCCTACAATGAGCAGTTCTTC

J gene: TRBJ2-1
clone size: .
V gene: TRBV3-1/TRBV3-2
D gene: .
CDR3 protein: CASSQELSGFYNEQFF
CDR3 DNA: TGTGCCAGCAGCCAAGAGCTTAGCGGTTTCTACAATGAGCAGTTCTTC

J gene: TRBJ2-5
clone size: .
V gene: TRBV11-3
D gene: TRBD1
CDR3 protein: CASSLEGTGARETQYF
CDR3 DNA: TGTGCCAGCAGCTTAGAGGGGACAGGGGCTCGAGAGACCCAGTACTTC

J gene: TRBJ2-1
clone size: once
V gene: TRBV9
D gene: .
CDR3 protein: CASSVGGEQFF
CDR3 DNA: TGTGCCAGCAGCGTAGGGGGAGAGCAGTTCTTC

J gene: TRBJ2-7
clone size: .
V gene: TRBV15
D gene: .
CDR3 protein: CATSESASYEQYF
CDR3 DNA: TGTGCCACCTCGGAGTCCGCCTCCTACGAGCAGTACTTC

J gene: TRBJ2-7
clone size: .
V gene: TRBV5-6
D gene: .
CDR3 protein: CASSLSTVWDF
CDR3 DNA: TGTGCCAGCAGCTTGAGTACCGTCTGGGACTTC

J gene: TRBJ1-3
clone size: .
V gene: TRBV2
D gene: .
CDR3 protein: CASLWTATRQHSGNTIYF
CDR3 DNA: TGTGCCAGCTTGTGGACAGCGACCCGACAACACTCTGGAAACACCATATATTTT

J gene: TRBJ2-7
clone size: .
V gene: TRBV5-6
D gene: .
CDR3 protein: CASSLRGHYEQYF
CDR3 DNA: TGTGCCAGCAGCCTTCGGGGGCACTACGAGCAGTACTTC

J gene: TRBJ1-1
clone size: .
V gene: TRBV9
D gene: TRBD1
CDR3 protein: CASSVGTGEAFF
CDR3 DNA: TGTGCCAGCAGCGTAGGGACAGGAGAAGCTTTCTTT

J gene: TRBJ1-5
clone size: .
V gene: TRBV28
D gene: .
CDR3 protein: CASSLRQEWAPQHF
CDR3 DNA: TGTGCCAGCAGTCTCCGACAGGAATGGGCGCCCCAGCATTTT

J gene: TRBJ1-5
clone size: once
V gene: TRBV19
D gene: .
CDR3 protein: CASSPGVLYQPQHF
CDR3 DNA: TGTGCCAGTAGTCCCGGGGTACTTTATCAGCCCCAGCATTTT

J gene: TRBJ2-7
clone size: .
V gene: TRBV19
D gene: TRBD2
CDR3 protein: CASSTHLAGIEQYF
CDR3 DNA: TGTGCCAGTAGTACACATCTAGCGGGAATCGAGCAGTACTTC

J gene: TRBJ2-6
clone size: .
V gene: TRBV18
D gene: .
CDR3 protein: CASSPGLRGSSGANVLTF
CDR3 DNA: TGTGCCAGCTCACCAGGGTTGAGGGGGAGCTCTGGGGCCAACGTCCTGACTTTC

J gene: TRBJ2-3
clone size: .
V gene: TRBV14
D gene: .
CDR3 protein: CASSQDPRLVWGDTQYF
CDR3 DNA: TGTGCCAGCAGCCAAGATCCCCGACTAGTTTGGGGTGATACGCAGTATTTT

J gene: TRBJ2-1
clone size: .
V gene: TRBV19
D gene: .
CDR3 protein: CASSIIFTSIHEQFF
CDR3 DNA: TGTGCCAGTAGTATCATATTTACTAGCATCCATGAGCAGTTCTTC

J gene: TRBJ2-7
clone size: .
V gene: TRBV12-3/TRBV12-4
D gene: .
CDR3 protein: CASSLWGIDEQYF
CDR3 DNA: TGTGCCAGCAGTTTATGGGGTATCGACGAGCAGTACTTC

J gene: TRBJ2-7
clone size: .
V gene: TRBV12-3/TRBV12-4
D gene: .
CDR3 protein: CASSLRTTGEQYF
CDR3 DNA: TGTGCTAGCAGTTTAAGGACCACCGGGGAGCAGTACTTC

J gene: TRBJ1-1
clone size: .
V gene: TRBV5-1
D gene: TRBD1
CDR3 protein: CASSRRDRGFPEAFF
CDR3 DNA: TGCGCCAGCAGCCGGAGGGACAGGGGTTTCCCTGAAGCTTTCTTT

J gene: TRBJ1-2
clone size: .
V gene: TRBV5-4
D gene: .
CDR3 protein: CASSLRGLYGYTF
CDR3 DNA: TGTGCCAGCAGCTTGCGGGGACTCTATGGCTACACCTTC

J gene: TRBJ2-1
clone size: .
V gene: TRBV7-3
D gene: TRBD2
CDR3 protein: CASSPSSGSYNEQFF
CDR3 DNA: TGTGCCAGCAGCCCGTCTAGCGGGAGCTACAATGAGCAGTTCTTC

J gene: TRBJ1-1
clone size: few
V gene: TRBV2
D gene: .
CDR3 protein: CASTSGAQNTEAFF
CDR3 DNA: TGTGCCAGCACTTCCGGGGCGCAGAACACTGAAGCTTTCTTT

J gene: TRBJ2-5
clone size: once
V gene: TRBV4-2
D gene: TRBD2
CDR3 protein: CASSQAGTSGAEETQYF
CDR3 DNA: TGTGCCAGCAGCCAAGCGGGGACTAGCGGAGCAGAAGAGACCCAGTACTTC

J gene: TRBJ1-5
clone size: .
V gene: TRBV11-2
D gene: .
CDR3 protein: CASSLGGQNQPQHF
CDR3 DNA: TGTGCCAGCAGCTTAGGGGGGCAGAACCAGCCCCAGCATTTT

J gene: TRBJ1-2
clone size: .
V gene: TRBV2
D gene: TRBD1
CDR3 protein: CASSQDRVNYGYTF
CDR3 DNA: TGTGCCAGCAGTCAGGACAGGGTAAACTATGGCTACACCTTC

J gene: TRBJ2-2
clone size: .
V gene: TRBV2
D gene: .
CDR3 protein: CASSEYDSGSNTGELFF
CDR3 DNA: TGTGCCAGCAGTGAGTATGATAGCGGCTCGAACACCGGGGAGCTGTTTTTT

J gene: TRBJ1-3
clone size: few
V gene: TRBV18
D gene: TRBD1
CDR3 protein: CASSPQGADGNTIYF
CDR3 DNA: TGTGCCAGCTCACCACAGGGGGCTGATGGAAACACCATATATTTT

J gene: TRBJ2-5
clone size: .
V gene: TRBV5-1
D gene: TRBD2
CDR3 protein: CASSSMISGRASETQYF
CDR3 DNA: TGCGCCAGCAGCTCGATGATTAGCGGGAGGGCCTCGGAGACCCAGTACTTC